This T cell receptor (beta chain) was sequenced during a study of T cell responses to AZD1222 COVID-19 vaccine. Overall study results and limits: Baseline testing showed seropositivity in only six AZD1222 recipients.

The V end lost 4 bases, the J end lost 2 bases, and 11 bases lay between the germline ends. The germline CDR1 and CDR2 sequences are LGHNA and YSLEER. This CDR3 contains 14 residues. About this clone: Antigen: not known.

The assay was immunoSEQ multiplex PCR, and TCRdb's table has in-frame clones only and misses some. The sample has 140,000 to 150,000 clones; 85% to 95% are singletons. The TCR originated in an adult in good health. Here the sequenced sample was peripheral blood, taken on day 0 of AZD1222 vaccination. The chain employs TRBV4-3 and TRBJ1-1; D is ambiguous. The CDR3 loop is CASSRRTANTEAFF. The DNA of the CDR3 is TGCGCCAGCAGCCGCCGGACGGCTAACACTGAAGCTTTCTTT.